A single sample gave rise to the 14 T cell receptor beta chains below, sequenced in a study of T cell responses to AZD1222 COVID-19 vaccine. Profiling relied on immunoSEQ multiplex PCR, and the TCRdb table lists in-frame clones only, not all of them. This sample has some 150,000 clones, with 75% to 95% found just once. Sequencing used peripheral blood, obtained on day 0 of AZD1222 vaccination. These receptor sequences come from an adult in good health.

J is TRBJ1-1 and V is TRBV2; the match to TRBD1 covers 10 bases. CDR3 length: 16 residues. CDR1 is SNHLY, CDR2 FYNNEI, per germline. V was pared by 6 bases and J by 1 base, with 8 bases of the junction left unmatched. The CDR3 reads CASRSPGQGQNTEAFF. The CDR3, as DNA: TGTGCCAGCAGATCTCCGGGACAGGGGCAGAACACTGAAGCTTTCTTT. Filled out from reference TRBV2 and TRBJ1-1, the complete variable domain reads EPEVTQTPSHQVTQMGQEVILRCVPISNHLYFYWYRQILGQKVEFLVSFYNNEISEKSEIFDDQFSVERPDGSNFTLKIRSTKLEDSAMYFCASRSPGQGQNTEAFFGQGTRLTVV.

The V call is TRBV4-2, the J call TRBJ1-5, with D perhaps matching TRBD1 (6 bases). Trimming pared 5 bases from V and 2 bases from J, leaving 13 bases between. The CDR3 loop spans 15 amino acids. CDR1 and CDR2 from the germline V gene are LGHNA and YNFKEQ. The CDR3 sequence: CASSWDYRGNQPQHF. CDR3 coding DNA: TGTGCCAGCAGCTGGGACTACAGGGGCAATCAGCCCCAGCATTTT.

J is TRBJ1-4 and V is TRBV5-4, with D possibly being TRBD1 (5 bases). CDR1 is SGHNT and CDR2 is YYREEE in the germline V gene (reference sequence). V lost 1 base and J 4 bases, leaving 8 bases between the germline ends. CDR3 length: 14 amino acids. CDR3 DNA sequence: TGTGCCAGCAGCTTGACAGGTGATAATGAAAAACTGTTTTTT. Protein: CASSLTGDNEKLFF.

The chain carries TRBV9 and TRBJ2-7; D possibly corresponds to TRBD2 (5 bases). From germline, CDR1 is SGDLS and CDR2 YYNGEE. This CDR3 contains 14 residues. V was pared by 0 bases and J by 5 bases, with 12 bases between. CDR3 sequence (DNA): TGTGCCAGCAGCGTAGCTACCGGGATCCACGAGCAGTACTTC. As protein: CASSVATGIHEQYF.

The CDR3 DNA reads TGTGCTAGTGGTTCACTGTATAGCAATCAGCCCCAGCATTTT. This encodes CASGSLYSNQPQHF. The chain links TRBV12-5 to TRBJ1-5; D call uncertain. The CDR3 has 14 amino acids. Germline V gene sequence: CDR1 LGHNT, CDR2 FRNRAP. Trimming removed 4 bases from V and 0 bases from J, with 7 bases in between.

The rearrangement uses TRBV4-1 and TRBJ1-5; 11 bases agree with TRBD1. Germline CDR1 reads MGHRA; CDR2 reads YSYEKL. J gave up 3 bases and V 2 bases, and 9 bases lay outside the gene matches. The CDR3 is 18 residues long. CDR3: CASSQPVGQGANNQPQHF. CDR3 sequence (DNA): TGCGCCAGCAGCCAACCCGTAGGACAGGGGGCTAACAATCAGCCCCAGCATTTT.

V is TRBV6-2 or TRBV6-3 and J is TRBJ2-7; D tentatively fits TRBD1 or TRBD2 (5 bases each). V was pared by 0 bases and J by 0 bases, with 12 bases between. The CDR3 spans 16 residues. CDR1 MNHEY and CDR2 SVGEGT come from the germline V gene. In nucleotides, the CDR3 is TGTGCCAGCAGTTACTCGTCGGGACGGGGCTCCTACGAGCAGTACTTC. Its protein product is CASSYSSGRGSYEQYF.

The chain links TRBV6-4 to TRBJ2-1, with TRBD2 matching 11 bases. Germline trimming cut 3 bases from V and 7 bases from J; bases unmatched to any gene: 2. Germline V lookup: CDR1 MRHNA, CDR2 SNTAGT. The CDR3 covers 14 residues. The CDR3 nucleotides are TGTGCCAGCAGTGATAGACTAGCGGGAAATGAGCAGTTCTTC. Protein product: CASSDRLAGNEQFF.

The rearrangement uses TRBV11-2 and TRBJ1-6, with no clear D. The CDR3 is 15 amino acids. V shed 1 base and J shed 6 bases, with 10 bases lying between them. CDR1 is SGHAT, CDR2 FQNNGV, per germline. This CDR3 is CASSLGRTVNSPLHF. The CDR3 nucleotides are TGTGCCAGCAGCTTAGGGCGGACTGTTAATTCACCCCTCCACTTT.

This chain joins TRBV10-3 and TRBJ2-7, with unresolved D. CDR1 and CDR2 from the germline V gene are ENHRY and SYGVKD. The germline V and J ends were trimmed by 7 bases and 2 bases, with 15 bases remaining between them. The length of the CDR3 is 14 residues. CDR3 region: CAIMAGGKTYEQYF. Here the CDR3 DNA reads TGTGCCATCATGGCTGGCGGTAAAACCTACGAGCAGTACTTC.

This clone was seen just once. V is TRBV7-3 and J is TRBJ2-1, with 14 nucleotides matching TRBD2. V lost 5 bases, J lost 7 bases, and 16 bases stayed unmatched. CDR1 and CDR2 (germline): SGHTA, FQGTGA. The CDR3 is 19 residues long. The CDR3 loop reads CASSLLSGLAGARGNEQFF. The CDR3 DNA follows: TGTGCCAGCAGCCTCCTCTCGGGACTAGCGGGGGCCCGGGGGAATGAGCAGTTCTTC. Looking up the rest from reference TRBV7-3 and TRBJ2-1 gives the full variable domain: GAGVSQTPSNKVTEKGKYVELRCDPISGHTALYWYRQSLGQGPEFLIYFQGTGAADDSGLPNDRFFAVRPEGSVSTLKIQRTERGDSAVYLCASSLLSGLAGARGNEQFFGPGTRLTVL.

The V gene is TRBV15, the J gene TRBJ2-7; 11 bases are a match to TRBD1. The CDR3 covers 14 residues. Per the germline V gene, CDR1 is LNHNV and CDR2 is YYDKDF (reference sequence). With V trimmed by 0 bases and J by 9 bases, 4 bases remained unmatched. The CDR3 nucleotides read TGTGCCACCAGCAGAGAGCGGACAGGGGGCGCGCAGTACTTC. Encoded protein: CATSRERTGGAQYF.

V is TRBV28 and J is TRBJ1-6; TRBD1 agrees at 7 bases. V trimming: 6 bases; J trimming: 2 bases; junction bases outside the gene matches: 7. This CDR3 has 16 amino acids. CDR1 and CDR2 (germline): MDHEN, SYDVKM. The DNA for the CDR3 is TGTGCCAGCAGCCAAATCGGACAGGCCTATAATTCACCCCTCCACTTT. This gives the protein CASSQIGQAYNSPLHF. The full variable domain, in which reference TRBV28 and TRBJ1-6 provide the parts outside the CDR3, is DVKVTQSSRYLVKRTGEKVFLECVQDMDHENMFWYRQDPGLGLRLIYFSYDVKMKEKGDIPEGYSVSREKKERFSLILESASTNQTSMYLCASSQIGQAYNSPLHFGNGTRLTVT.

V is TRBV18 and J is TRBJ2-7; D is perhaps TRBD1 (6 bases). From germline, CDR1 is KGHSH and CDR2 LQKENI. This CDR3 is 13 amino acids long. V lost 4 bases, J lost 7 bases, and 14 bases lay in between. CDR3 sequence reads: CASSRGTIGEQYF. DNA of the CDR3: TGTGCCAGCTCACGTGGGACAATAGGAGAGCAGTACTTC. The whole variable domain, remainder taken from reference TRBV18 and TRBJ2-7, is NAGVMQNPRHLVRRRGQEARLRCSPMKGHSHVYWYRQLPEEGLKFMVYLQKENIIDESGMPKERFSAEFPKEGPSILRIQQVVRGDSAAYFCASSRGTIGEQYFGPGTRLTVT.